What follows describes a single TCR beta chain. This receptor's antigen is unknown. There are no base qualities to consult, and no much larger clone falls within one base. Based on the germline V gene, the CDR1 and CDR2 sequences are KGHSH and LQKENI. Taken from cysteine to phenylalanine, the CDR3 has 14 residues. Just the 42-base CDR3 DNA is kept, in frame starting at base 1. V is clipped by 5 bases and J by 10 bases, and the sequence between their germline boundaries is 15 bases long. This record comes from a study of T cell changes during pregnancy in multiple sclerosis (dated by TCRdb to between 2018 and 2020). General notes on the study: The study examined how the T cell repertoire changed over the course of pregnancy in women with multiple sclerosis.

The method behind the library was the immunoSEQ multiplex PCR assay. TCRdb obtained this table from immuneACCESS and retained in-frame rearrangements with V and J assigned. These tables miss some clones; where compared with another copy, unresolved V genes account for less than half of the shortfall, and the remainder is unexplained. Counted in this sample were some 60,000 clones; about 89% of them appeared once. The ten largest clonotypes hold under 2% of the sample. The clonotype was recovered from a female donor with multiple sclerosis, enrolled in a pregnancy study. The input for sequencing was peripheral blood, taken after pregnancy. This chain joins TRBV18 to TRBJ1-6; possibly the D gene is TRBD1, per 6 matching bases. CDR3 sequence: CASSASGERSPLHF. The nucleotide sequence is given as TGTGCCAGCTCAGCTTCAGGGGAACGGTCACCCCTCCACTTT.